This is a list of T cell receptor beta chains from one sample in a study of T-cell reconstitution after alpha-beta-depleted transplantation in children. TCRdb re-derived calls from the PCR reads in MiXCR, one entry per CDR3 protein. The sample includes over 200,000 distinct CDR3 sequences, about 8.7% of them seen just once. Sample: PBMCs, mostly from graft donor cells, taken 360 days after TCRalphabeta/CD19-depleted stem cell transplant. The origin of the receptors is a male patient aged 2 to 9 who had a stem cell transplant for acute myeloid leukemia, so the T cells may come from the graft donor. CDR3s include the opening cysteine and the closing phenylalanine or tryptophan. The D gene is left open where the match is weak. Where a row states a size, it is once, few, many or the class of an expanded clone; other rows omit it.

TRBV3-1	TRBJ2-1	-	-	TGTGCCAGCAGCCAGATGCGGAGCAATGAGCAGTTCTTC	CASSQMRSNEQFF
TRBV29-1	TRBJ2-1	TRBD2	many	TGCAGCGTTGCGCGGCTAGCGGGAGGGAATGAGCAGTTCTTC	CSVARLAGGNEQFF
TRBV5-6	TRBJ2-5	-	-	TGTGCCAGCAGCTTGGTGTCGGGGGCTATGACGACCCAGTACTTC	CASSLVSGAMTTQYF
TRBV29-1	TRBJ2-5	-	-	TGCAGCGTCGGGGCGGGGACAGACGAAGAGACCCAGTACTTC	CSVGAGTDEETQYF
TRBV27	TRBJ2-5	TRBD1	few	TGTGCCAGCAGTTTGGGGACAGGCCTCGGGGAGACCCAGTACTTC	CASSLGTGLGETQYF
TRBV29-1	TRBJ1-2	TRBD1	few	TGCAGCGTTATTGGGACAGGCAGGGCCTTCTATGGCTACACCTTC	CSVIGTGRAFYGYTF
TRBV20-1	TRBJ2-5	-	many	TGCAGTGCTAGGGTACAAGTCCAGTACTTC	CSARVQVQYF
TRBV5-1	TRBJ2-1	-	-	TGCGCCAGCAGCTCGACAGAGAATGAGCAGTTCTTC	CASSSTENEQFF
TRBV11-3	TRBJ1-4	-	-	TGTGCCAGCAGCTTTAGATTCCGGGGGGCTGATGAAAAACTGTTTTTT	CASSFRFRGADEKLFF
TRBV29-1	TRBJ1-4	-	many	TGCAGCGTTTTGGGGATTGGAACTAATGAAAAACTGTTTTTT	CSVLGIGTNEKLFF
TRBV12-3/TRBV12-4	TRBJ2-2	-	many	TGTGCCAGCAGCACCCAGGGGGGGGCGAACACCGGGGAGCTGTTTTTT	CASSTQGGANTGELFF
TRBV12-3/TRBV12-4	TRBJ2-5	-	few	TGTGCCAGCAGTTTACGTAGAAGGCGAGAGACCCAGTACTTC	CASSLRRRRETQYF
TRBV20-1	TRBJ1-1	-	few	TGCAGTGCTAGAGAGTCTATGAACACTGAAGCTTTCTTT	CSARESMNTEAFF
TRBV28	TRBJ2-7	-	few	TGTGCCAGCAGTTTACAGTCCTACGAGCAGTACTTC	CASSLQSYEQYF
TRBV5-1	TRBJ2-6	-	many	TGCGCCAGCAGCTTGGGGGGGTCTGGGGCCAACGTCCTGACTTTC	CASSLGGSGANVLTF
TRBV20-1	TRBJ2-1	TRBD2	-	TGCAGTGCTGCCCCCTCGTATCTAGCGGGGCGGGGGCAGTTCTTC	CSAAPSYLAGRGQFF
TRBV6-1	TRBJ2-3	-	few	TGTGCCAGCACCTCCTGGAGGACCACAGATACGCAGTATTTT	CASTSWRTTDTQYF
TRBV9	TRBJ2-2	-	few	TGTGCCAGCAGGAAACAGGGAAACACCGGGGAGCTGTTTTTT	CASRKQGNTGELFF
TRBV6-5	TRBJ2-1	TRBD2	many	TGTGCCAGCAGTTACCAAGCGGGAGGGTACAACAATGAGCAGTTCTTC	CASSYQAGGYNNEQFF
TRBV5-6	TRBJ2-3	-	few	TGTGCCAGCAGCCCAGGAGGGATCACAGATACGCAGTATTTT	CASSPGGITDTQYF
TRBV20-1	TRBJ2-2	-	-	TGCAGCGCCAGAGGGGTCACCGGGGAGCTGTTTTTT	CSARGVTGELFF
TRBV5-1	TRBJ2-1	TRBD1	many	TGCGCCAGCAGCTGGACAGGGGGGTCCTACAATGAGCAGTTCTTC	CASSWTGGSYNEQFF
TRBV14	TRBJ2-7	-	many	TGTGCCAGCAGCCACTACTACGAGCAGTACTTC	CASSHYYEQYF
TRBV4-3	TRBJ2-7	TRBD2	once	TGCGCCAGCAGCCAAGTCCGTAGCGGGAGTAACGAGCAGTACTTC	CASSQVRSGSNEQYF
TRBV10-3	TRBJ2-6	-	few	TGTGCCATCAGTGTAAGGACCTCTGGGGCCAACGTCCTGACTTTC	CAISVRTSGANVLTF
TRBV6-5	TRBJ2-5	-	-	TGTGCCAGCAGTTACTCGACCGCAGGGGATGTTGAAGAGACCCAGTACTTC	CASSYSTAGDVEETQYF
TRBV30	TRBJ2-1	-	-	TGTGCCTGGAGCGGTTGGGTAGGGCAGTTCTTC	CAWSGWVGQFF
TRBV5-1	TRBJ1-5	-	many	TGCGCCAGCAGCTTGGATGCAGGGCACAATCAGCCCCAGCATTTT	CASSLDAGHNQPQHF
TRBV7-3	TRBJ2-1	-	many	TGTGCCAGCAGCTTAAAAGGGAGCCGGGCCTCTCCCGATGAGCAGTTCTTC	CASSLKGSRASPDEQFF
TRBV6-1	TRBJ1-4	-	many	TGTGCCAGCAGACAACAGGGCTTGGGTGAAAAACTGTTTTTT	CASRQQGLGEKLFF
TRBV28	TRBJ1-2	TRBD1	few	TGTGCCAGCAGAACCCAGGGGGCGGGACGTGGCTACACCTTC	CASRTQGAGRGYTF
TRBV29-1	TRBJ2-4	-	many	TGCAGCGTTCATAGGAGGGCCCTAGCCAAAAACATTCAGTACTTC	CSVHRRALAKNIQYF
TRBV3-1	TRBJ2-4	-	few	TGTGCCAGCAGCCAACCAGGGGTCGGGGGAAACATTCAGTACTTC	CASSQPGVGGNIQYF
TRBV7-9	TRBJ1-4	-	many	TGTGCCAGCAGCTTATCTCGGGAGGCGGAAAAACTGTTTTTT	CASSLSREAEKLFF
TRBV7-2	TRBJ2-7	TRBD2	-	TGTGCCAGCAGCCCCGTAGGATTTAGCGGGACTGCCTACGAGCAGTACTTC	CASSPVGFSGTAYEQYF
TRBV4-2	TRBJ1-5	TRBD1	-	TGTGCCAGCAGCCAAGGCAGGGGGAGACAGCCCCAGCATTTT	CASSQGRGRQPQHF
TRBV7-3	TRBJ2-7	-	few	TGTGCCAGCAGCTCCAGCGCTTCCTACGAGCAGTACTTC	CASSSSASYEQYF
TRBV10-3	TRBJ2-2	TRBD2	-	TGTGCCATCCAGTCTGGCGGGAGGACCGGGGAGCTGTTTTTT	CAIQSGGRTGELFF
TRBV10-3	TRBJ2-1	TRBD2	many	TGTGCCATCAGGCAGCGGGAGTACAATGAGCAGTTCTTC	CAIRQREYNEQFF
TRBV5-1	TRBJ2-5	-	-	TGCGCCAGCAGCTTCCAGACGGGACAAGAGACCCAGTACTTC	CASSFQTGQETQYF
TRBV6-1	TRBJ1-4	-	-	TGTGCCAGCAGTGAATATGGAGTCCCCTATGAAAAACTGTTTTTT	CASSEYGVPYEKLFF
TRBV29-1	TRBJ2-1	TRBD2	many	TGCAGCGTTGATAGACTAGCGGGGAACAATGAGCAGTTCTTC	CSVDRLAGNNEQFF
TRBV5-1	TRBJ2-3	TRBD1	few	TGCGCCAGCTCGACAGGGGTGAGAGATACGCAGTATTTT	CASSTGVRDTQYF
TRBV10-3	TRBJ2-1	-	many	TGTGCCCTTTCCCCCAGCTCCTACAATGAGCAGTTCTTC	CALSPSSYNEQFF
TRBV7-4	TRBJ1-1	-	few	TGTGCCAGCAGCTTATACCCGGACAGTTACATGAACACTGAAGCTTTCTTT	CASSLYPDSYMNTEAFF
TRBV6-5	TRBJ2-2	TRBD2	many	TGTGCCAGCAGCCAGCGGGGCACCGGGGAGCTGTTTTTT	CASSQRGTGELFF
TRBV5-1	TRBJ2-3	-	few	TGCGCCAGCAGCTCAGCGAGGGGAACTAGCACAGATACGCAGTATTTT	CASSSARGTSTDTQYF
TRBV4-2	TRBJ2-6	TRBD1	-	TGTGCCAGCAGCCGAGACAGGGCGTCTGGGGCCAACGTCCTGACTTTC	CASSRDRASGANVLTF
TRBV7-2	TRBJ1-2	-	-	TGTGCCAGCACAGGAGGTGGCAGGGACGGGGACTATGGCTACACCTTC	CASTGGGRDGDYGYTF
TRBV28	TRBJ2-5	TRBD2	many	TGTGCCAGCAGGAAAAGGACTAGCGGGGTACAAGAGACCCAGTACTTC	CASRKRTSGVQETQYF
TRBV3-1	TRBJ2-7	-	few	TGTGCCAGCAGCCAAGTGTCCTACGAGCAGTACTTC	CASSQVSYEQYF
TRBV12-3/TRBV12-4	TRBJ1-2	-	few	TGTGCCAGCAGAGATTTTCGGGGCTCCTATGGCTACACCTTC	CASRDFRGSYGYTF
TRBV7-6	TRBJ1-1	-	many	TGTGCCAGCAGCTTATGGCAGTCGAACACTGAAGCTTTCTTT	CASSLWQSNTEAFF